This TCR beta chain was sequenced in a study of beta chain features in type 1 diabetes. Notes on the study in general: TCRB CDR3 length was moderately but significantly reduced in all four CD4+ subsets of Type 1 diabetes patients.

Expressed TCRB transcripts were sequenced because the entire RNA isolate underwent reverse transcription. Libraries were prepared by immunoSEQ multiplex PCR; TCRdb keeps only in-frame clonotypes and omits some of them. Of about 620,000 clones detected, roughly 15% appear once; the ten largest clones hold 0.093%. Germline CDR1 is KGHSH and CDR2 is LQKENI. The CDR3 consists of 13 residues. V trimming: 4 bases; J trimming: 6 bases; junction bases outside the gene matches: 5. This clone was counted a few times. What it recognizes is unknown. This TCR was sampled from a man aged 18 to 30 in good health. The chain combines TRBV18 with TRBJ1-2, with 7 bases identical to TRBD1. Specimen: naive CD4+ T cells from blood. The CDR3 nucleotides are TGTGCCAGCTCACGGGACAGCCCACATGGCTACACCTTC. Protein sequence: CASSRDSPHGYTF.